A single sample is the source of the 27 T cell receptor beta chains below, sequenced in a study of shared clonotypes between healthy human individuals. Generated by immunoSEQ multiplex PCR, the TCRdb table keeps only in-frame clones and is missing some. The table lists roughly 500,000 clones, over 75% of them singletons. Sequences were obtained from PBMCs. The receptors were gathered from a woman in her thirties or forties in good health. Some clones in this sample may be carry-over from other donors' samples.

The chain recombines TRBV18 with TRBJ2-7, with D hard to call. The CDR3 is made up of 13 amino acids. Germline CDR1 KGHSH, CDR2 LQKENI. The germline V and J ends were trimmed by 2 bases and 4 bases, with 9 bases remaining between them. The CDR3 sequence is CASSPTEQYEQYF. In nucleotides, the CDR3 is TGTGCCAGCTCACCAACAGAGCAATACGAGCAGTACTTC.

The count of this clone is one. V is TRBV7-2 and J is TRBJ1-4; D possibly corresponds to TRBD1 (6 bases). This CDR3 contains 16 residues. Trimming shortened V by 5 bases and J by 4 bases, and 17 bases separated the two germline ends. CDR1 SGHTA and CDR2 FQGNSA come from the germline V gene. The CDR3 DNA reads TGTGCCAGCAGCGTCTCGGGGGCTTGGGGTAATGAAAAACTGTTTTTT. Translating it yields CASSVSGAWGNEKLFF.

The chain links TRBV29-1 to TRBJ1-4, with a possible D match to TRBD1 (5 bases). Germline loops: CDR1 SQVTM, CDR2 ANQGSEA. V lost 8 bases and J lost 4, with 20 bases in between. The CDR3 length is 15 residues. This chain's CDR3 is CSPRGGAAINEKLFF. CDR3 sequence (DNA): TGCAGCCCAAGGGGTGGGGCAGCTATTAATGAAAAACTGTTTTTT.

The chain joins TRBV19 to TRBJ2-5; D not resolved. CDR1 is LNHDA and CDR2 is SQIVND in the germline V gene (reference sequence). The CDR3 is 13 residues long. Trimming left V 6 bases short and J 5 bases short, with 13 bases between. The CDR3 DNA is TGTGCCAGTAGCTCACAGTTTCGGGAGACCCAGTACTTC. It is translated as CASSSQFRETQYF.

The chain recombines TRBV4-1 with TRBJ1-5; 9 positions agree with TRBD1. V lost 1 base and J lost 12; bases outside the gene matches: 7. The germline CDR1 and CDR2 sequences are MGHRA and YSYEKL. The CDR3 covers 14 residues. CDR3 amino acids: CASSQGTGQGFQHF. CDR3 DNA sequence: TGCGCCAGCAGCCAAGGAACCGGACAGGGGTTCCAGCATTTT.

This clone was detected only once. J is TRBJ2-1 and V is TRBV30; 13 bases line up with TRBD2. CDR3 length: 16 amino acids. Germline CDR1 reads GTSNPN; CDR2 reads SVGIG (reference sequence). The V and J ends lost 2 bases and 7 bases, in that order; junction bases with no gene match: 8. The chain's CDR3 is CAWSLAGTSGINEQFF. The CDR3 nucleotides read TGTGCCTGGAGTCTAGCCGGGACTAGCGGGATTAATGAGCAGTTCTTC.

This clone was counted between two and nine times. The chain carries TRBV4-2 and TRBJ2-5; TRBD2 agrees at 7 bases. The J call may be in error: the DNA end matches TRBJ2-7 better. The CDR3 covers 16 residues. Germline-derived CDR1 and CDR2 are LGHNA and YNFKEQ. The CDR3 DNA follows: TGTGCCAGCAGCCAAGAAATGGGAGGGGCCTCCTACGAGCAGTACTTC. Translating gives CASSQEMGGASYEQYF.

This clone was counted at least ten times. The chain is built from TRBV19 and TRBJ1-4; no clear D. Trimming took off 3 bases at V and 4 bases at J, with 12 bases between the two ends. The CDR3 is made up of 15 amino acids. Germline CDR1 and CDR2: LNHDA and SQIVND (reference sequence). CDR3 sequence (DNA): TGTGCCAGTAGTATTAGATCGGGCGGTAATGAAAAACTGTTTTTT. Amino acids: CASSIRSGGNEKLFF.

Note on this clone: A read error is the likely source, as a far larger clone sits one nucleotide away. J is TRBJ2-5 and V is TRBV5-1; 8 bases map to TRBD1. Per the germline V gene, CDR1 is SGHRS and CDR2 is YFSETQ. V was pared by 2 bases and J by 4 bases, with 13 bases of the junction left unmatched. There are 17 residues in the CDR3. The chain's CDR3 is CASSLIQQGAPGETQYF. CDR3 coding DNA: TGCGCCAGCAGCTTAATCCAGCAGGGGGCCCCGGGAGAGACCCAGTACTTC.

Remarks on this clone: It differs at one base from a far larger clone, so likely a read error. Other DNA sequences within the sample encode an identical CDR3. The rearrangement uses TRBV2 and TRBJ1-2; tentatively, D is TRBD1 (5 bases). This CDR3 is built from 14 residues. Trimming left V 7 bases short and J 5 bases short, with 17 bases between. CDR1 SNHLY and CDR2 FYNNEI come from the germline V gene. The CDR3 coding sequence is TGTGCCAGCATTGCGTTAAGGGGAGGGTATGGCTACACCTTC. Its protein is CASIALRGGYGYTF.

The chain uses TRBV4-1 and TRBJ1-2; D is unclear. V was pared by 3 bases and J by 4 bases, with 12 bases between. The germline gives CDR1 MGHRA, CDR2 YSYEKL. The CDR3 totals 14 residues. The CDR3 coding sequence is TGCGCCAGCAGCCATACTCGGGAAGGCTATGGCTACACCTTC. Its protein product is CASSHTREGYGYTF.

The chain links TRBV7-2 to TRBJ2-5; D remains unclear. The CDR3 spans 17 residues. Looked up from germline, CDR1 is SGHTA and CDR2 is FQGNSA. Trimming removed 3 bases from V and 1 base from J, with 18 bases in between. CDR3 bases: TGTGCCAGCAGCTTGTTACCGCGCCACCCAGCCCAAGAGACCCAGTACTTC. Protein: CASSLLPRHPAQETQYF.

The gene calls are TRBV7-3 and TRBJ2-5, with D maybe TRBD1 (6 bases). CDR3 length: 15 residues. In germline, CDR1 is SGHTA, CDR2 FQGTGA. V was trimmed by 5 bases and J by 2 bases, leaving 15 bases between them. In DNA form, the CDR3 reads TGTGCCAGCAGCCCCGCCAGGGGTTCTCAAGAGACCCAGTACTTC. It specifies CASSPARGSQETQYF.

As to this clone: Given a far larger clone just one base away, this is likely a sequencing read error. This specimen includes other DNA sequences encoding the same CDR3. The rearrangement uses TRBV12-5 and TRBJ2-5; weak D call: TRBD1 (6 bases). The germline V gene has CDR1 LGHNT and CDR2 FRNRAP. This CDR3 is 13 amino acids long. CDR3 residues: CASGFGGRETQYF. For the CDR3, the DNA is TGTGCTAGCGGTTTTGGGGGCCGGGAGACCCAGTACTTC.

The chain couples TRBV30 to TRBJ1-4; D gene uncertain. Looked up from germline, CDR1 is GTSNPN and CDR2 is SVGIG (reference sequence). V dropped 0 bases and J dropped 8 bases, with 13 bases sitting between them. The CDR3 loop spans 14 amino acids. CDR3 coding DNA: TGTGCCTGGAGTGTACGCGCGGCTGGGGAAAAACTGTTTTTT. Translated: CAWSVRAAGEKLFF.

Turning to this clone: A read error is the likely source, as a far larger clone sits one nucleotide away. The rearrangement uses TRBV30 and TRBJ2-2; TRBD2 agrees at 7 bases. CDR1 and CDR2 from the germline V gene are GTSNPN and SVGIG (reference sequence). This CDR3 has 15 residues. V dropped 8 bases and J dropped 7; count of bases not matched to a gene: 16. CDR3 amino acids: CAVGGISGVVGELFF. CDR3 nucleotide sequence: TGTGCCGTCGGGGGGATATCGGGAGTTGTCGGGGAGCTGTTTTTT. Full variable domain (missing parts from reference TRBV30 and TRBJ2-2): SQTIHQWPATLVQPVGSPLSLECTVEGTSNPNLYWYRQAAGRGLQLLFYSVGIGQISSEVPQNLSASRPQDRQFILSSKKLLLSDSGFYLCAVGGISGVVGELFFGEGSRLTVL.

As regards this clone: A far larger clone lies a single base away; this is likely a read error. The sample carries other DNA sequences with the same CDR3. CDR3 sequence: CASSQDTLGGPGELFF. The CDR3 coding sequence is TGCGCCAGCAGCCAAGATACGCTGGGAGGGCCCGGTGAGCTGTTTTTT. V usage is TRBV4-3 and J usage is TRBJ2-2, with 7 bases lining up with TRBD2. This CDR3 region has 16 residues. Germline loops: CDR1 LGHNA, CDR2 YSLEER.

Comment on this clone: This sequence is one base from a far larger clone and is likely a read error. The V call is TRBV14, the J call TRBJ1-2, with D possibly TRBD1 on 6 matching bases. In germline, CDR1 is SGHDN, CDR2 FVKESK. This CDR3 has 11 residues. The CDR3 DNA follows: TGTGGTAGGTCGGGGGGCTATGGCAACACCTTC. It specifies CGRSGGYGNTF.

A remark on this clone: The sample has other DNA sequences that encode this CDR3 too. This chain's CDR3 is CSVPGQPTNTEAFF. The CDR3 coding sequence is TGCAGCGTTCCGGGACAACCAACCAACACTGAAGCTTTCTTT. The chain joins TRBV29-1 to TRBJ1-1; tentatively, D is TRBD1 (6 bases). The CDR3 is made up of 14 amino acids. In germline, CDR1 is SQVTM, CDR2 ANQGSEA. V was cut by 5 bases and J by 2 bases, with 15 bases left in between.

In this sample, this clone turned up a few times. The chain has TRBV6-1 and TRBJ2-3, with a tentative D call TRBD1 (6 bases). V was cut by 2 bases and J by 8 bases, with 11 bases left in between. Germline assignment: CDR1 MNHNS and CDR2 SASEGT. This CDR3 spans 13 amino acids. The CDR3 DNA is TGTGCCAGCAGTGAAATTGGACAGTCTACGCAGTATTTT. It is translated as CASSEIGQSTQYF.

The chain joins TRBV6-6 to TRBJ2-5, with TRBD2 identical over 7 bases. The CDR3 runs to 15 residues. The trim removed 7 bases at V and 5 bases at J, leaving 13 bases unmatched. Looked up from germline, CDR1 is MNHNY and CDR2 is SVGAGI (reference sequence). The CDR3 bases are TGTGCCAGCACCTTACTAGGAGCGGGGACCGAGACCCAGTACTTC. Translating gives CASTLLGAGTETQYF.

The rearrangement joins TRBV6-5 to TRBJ1-1, with 7 nucleotides matching TRBD1. The germline gives CDR1 MNHEY, CDR2 SVGAGI. The ends lost 4 bases at V and 5 bases at J; junction bases unmatched: 13. The CDR3 loop spans 16 amino acids. This CDR3 is CASSSLRQGRGTEAFF. CDR3 in DNA: TGTGCCAGCAGTTCCTTAAGACAGGGACGGGGAACTGAAGCTTTCTTT.

The V call is TRBV7-2, the J call TRBJ1-2; D gene uncertain. The germline V and J ends were trimmed by 5 bases and 2 bases, with 9 bases remaining between them. This CDR3 is 13 amino acids long. Germline CDR1 and CDR2: SGHTA and FQGNSA. CDR3 loop: CASSPTLNYGYTF. In DNA, the CDR3 is TGTGCCAGCAGCCCTACGTTGAACTATGGCTACACCTTC.

This clone was seen once. The rearrangement uses TRBV19 and TRBJ2-5, with 9 bases identical to TRBD2. Trimming cost V 7 bases and J 4 bases; bases outside gene matches: 13. Germline loops: CDR1 LNHDA, CDR2 SQIVND (reference sequence). The CDR3 is 16 amino acids. This chain's CDR3 is CASTALGGRAGETQYF. For the CDR3, the DNA is TGTGCCAGTACCGCCCTGGGCGGGAGGGCCGGAGAGACCCAGTACTTC. The full variable domain, its missing parts supplied by reference TRBV19 and TRBJ2-5, is DGGITQSPKYLFRKEGQNVTLSCEQNLNHDAMYWYRQDPGQGLRLIYYSQIVNDFQKGDIAEGYSVSREKKESFPLTVTSAQKNPTAFYLCASTALGGRAGETQYFGPGTRLLVL.

The chain recombines TRBV5-1 with TRBJ2-5; D is undetermined. The CDR3 spans 14 residues. Germline CDR1 is SGHRS and CDR2 is YFSETQ. V was trimmed by 0 bases and J by 5 bases, leaving 11 bases between them. DNA of the CDR3: TGCGCCAGCAGCTTGGTCTCTCTAGAGGAGACCCAGTACTTC. Its protein is CASSLVSLEETQYF.

This clone was detected only once. The chain employs TRBV27 and TRBJ2-3, with D uncertain. The V gene's germline CDR1 is MNHEY and CDR2 SMNVEV (reference sequence). V lost 5 bases to trimming and J lost 0 bases, with 12 bases between them. The CDR3 extends over 15 amino acids. The CDR3 sequence: CASSTGVTSTDTQYF. CDR3 nucleotide sequence: TGTGCCAGCAGTACTGGCGTGACGAGCACAGATACGCAGTATTTT.

For this clone: The sample contains more than one DNA sequence encoding this CDR3. J is TRBJ2-7 and V is TRBV20-1; D possibly corresponds to TRBD1 (5 bases). Germline V lookup: CDR1 DFQATT, CDR2 SNEGSKA (reference sequence). This CDR3 has 11 amino acids. Deletions cut 6 bases from V and 3 bases from J, with 9 bases between. CDR3 bases: TGCAGTGCCCGGACAAGCTACGAGCAGTACTTC. Protein sequence: CSARTSYEQYF.